A single sample is the source of the 10 T cell receptor beta chains below, sequenced in a study of CD8+CD57+ T cells in acquired aplastic anemia (dated by TCRdb to the late 2010s). The sequencer was an Illumina HiSeq 2000. Genomic DNA was used as template for profiling of TCR beta VDJ combinations and CDR3 sequences. The raw public data were reprocessed by TCRdb itself: fastp quality trimming at Q25, MiXCR clonotype calling, in-frame beta chains only. Every CDR3 protein is listed once, alongside the most common genes and DNA of its rows. This sample has some 120,000 distinct CDR3 sequences in its table, and about 48% of those were observed once. About 2.5% of the sample rests with the top ten. Sequences were obtained from sorted CD4+, CD8+, or CD8+CD57+ T cells (not recorded which) from PBMCs. The receptor set was obtained from a human donor in good health, serving as a control.

This clonotype was seen at least ten times. The gene calls are TRBV18 and TRBJ1-5, with 7 bases lining up with TRBD1. V was pared by 4 bases and J by 4 bases, with 1 base of the junction left unmatched. Germline CDR1 reads KGHSH; CDR2 reads LQKENI. This CDR3 contains 13 residues. The CDR3 nucleotides are TGTGCCAGCTCACAGGGGGCTAATCAGCCCCAGCATTTT. This codes for CASSQGANQPQHF. The whole variable domain, remainder taken from reference TRBV18 and TRBJ1-5, is NAGVMQNPRHLVRRRGQEARLRCSPMKGHSHVYWYRQLPEEGLKFMVYLQKENIIDESGMPKERFSAEFPKEGPSILRIQQVVRGDSAAYFCASSQGANQPQHFGDGTRLSIL.

There are many counts of this clonotype. The V gene is TRBV11-2, the J gene TRBJ1-6, with D possibly being TRBD1 (5 bases). This CDR3 region has 17 residues. Germline V gives CDR1 SGHAT, CDR2 FQNNGV. V dropped 4 bases and J dropped 6 bases, with 19 bases sitting between them. The DNA of the CDR3 is TGTGCCAGCAGCTCCGCCGGGGGAGGCCGGGGTAATTCACCCCTCCACTTT. Translation: CASSSAGGGRGNSPLHF.

The chain carries TRBV2 and TRBJ1-2; the D gene is possibly TRBD1 (6 bases). Looked up from germline, CDR1 is SNHLY and CDR2 is FYNNEI. CDR3 length: 11 amino acids. Trimming left V 6 bases short and J 8 bases short, with 10 bases between. CDR3: CASRRGGGYTF. The CDR3 region has the DNA TGTGCCAGCAGGAGGGGGGGGGGCTACACCTTC.

This clonotype was counted at least ten times. This chain connects TRBV19 to TRBJ2-2; 7 bases align to TRBD1. The germline CDR1 and CDR2 sequences are LNHDA and SQIVND (reference sequence). This CDR3 is built from 17 residues. The V and J ends lost 10 bases and 9 bases, in that order; junction bases with no gene match: 23. CDR3 protein: CATLTSHRGHGARELFF. CDR3 nucleotides: TGTGCCACCCTCACCTCTCACAGGGGACATGGGGCCAGGGAGCTGTTTTTT.

This clonotype came up many times. This sequence joins TRBV7-2 and TRBJ1-2; D gene unclear. The V end was cut by 4 bases, the J end by 5 bases, with 17 bases between. The CDR3 is 15 amino acids. The V gene's germline CDR1 is SGHTA and CDR2 FQGNSA. The CDR3 DNA reads TGTGCCAGCAGCTCCTCTGACACCCAATGGTATGGCTACACCTTC. Its translation: CASSSSDTQWYGYTF.

The chain recombines TRBV19 with TRBJ1-1, with D unclear. The CDR3 sequence is 14 residues long. V was trimmed by 1 base and J by 3 bases, leaving 9 bases between them. Germline V CDR1 and CDR2: LNHDA, SQIVND (reference sequence). The CDR3 loop is CASSIGGVDTEAFF. The CDR3 coding sequence is TGTGCCAGTAGTATAGGGGGAGTGGACACTGAAGCTTTCTTT.

The chain uses TRBV29-1 and TRBJ1-1; D gene unclear. In germline, CDR1 is SQVTM, CDR2 ANQGSEA. Trimming took off 7 bases at V and 6 bases at J, with 21 bases between the two ends. This CDR3 comprises 14 residues. CDR3 sequence: CSARRGPEDAEAFF. The CDR3 DNA follows: TGCAGCGCCCGCCGAGGGCCTGAGGACGCTGAAGCTTTCTTT.

As to this clonotype: Just one base apart from a much larger clone, this may be a read error. J is TRBJ2-1 and V is TRBV6-2 or TRBV6-3, with 7 positions matching TRBD2. J lost 5 bases, V lost 0 bases, and 13 bases had no gene match. This CDR3 is 18 amino acids long. Germline loops: CDR1 MNHEY, CDR2 SVGEGT. DNA for the CDR3: TGTGCCAGCAGTTACTCGGGTGGCGGGGGACCGATTAACAATGAGCAGTTCTTC. Protein product: CASSYSGGGGPINNEQFF.

The chain links TRBV6-1 to TRBJ1-6; TRBD1 aligns across 9 bases. The CDR3 has 15 residues. The V gene's germline CDR1 is MNHNS and CDR2 SASEGT. After removal of 5 bases from V and 11 bases from J, the junction contained 10 bases not matched to a gene. CDR3: CASSPPGQGNPPLHF. CDR3 nucleotides: TGTGCCAGCAGTCCACCGGGACAGGGAAATCCACCCCTCCACTTT.

This clonotype was counted between two and nine times. The rearrangement uses TRBV10-1 and TRBJ1-6; 10 bases agree with TRBD1. This CDR3 contains 15 residues. The V segment lost 2 bases and the J segment 10 bases; nucleotides outside the gene matches: 5. Germline CDR1 is WNHNN and CDR2 is SYGVQD (reference sequence). The CDR3 loop reads CASSEGQGVESPLHF. For the CDR3, the DNA is TGCGCCAGCAGTGAGGGACAGGGGGTAGAATCACCCCTCCACTTT.